This paragraph reports one T cell receptor (beta chain). Antigen: not known. V trimming: 4 bases; J trimming: 4 bases; junction bases outside the gene matches: 12. Germline assignment: CDR1 SGHNT and CDR2 YYREEE (reference sequence). The CDR3 has 17 amino acids. This sample was included in a study of cytomegalovirus exposure and HLA in healthy donors. General study findings and limits: Confirmation was obtained in vitro that a few CMV-associated chains are specific for CMV antigens.

When sampled, the donors appeared nominally healthy, though they likely had unrecorded immune exposures. The study ran its PCR with 60 Vbeta and 13 Jbeta primers. Produced via immunoSEQ multiplex PCR; TCRdb's table is partial and in-frame only. This listing includes under 200,000 clones. The chain employs TRBV5-4 and TRBJ2-1, with TRBD2 matching 9 bases. The clonotype was recovered from a man aged 25-40 years in good health and CMV-seronegative. The sample comprised PBMCs. CDR3 protein: CASSLPLAGGGYNEQFF. In DNA form, the CDR3 reads TGTGCCAGCAGCCTACCCCTGGCGGGAGGGGGTTACAATGAGCAGTTCTTC.